Each of the 8 T cell receptor beta chains below was sequenced from the same sample in a study of read filtering for tumor transcriptome and immune sequencing. The library was built from 400 ng RNA with molecular barcoded adaptors for alpha/delta and beta/gamma chains. TCRdb re-analysed the reads in MiXCR, keeping a single row per CDR3 protein. This table holds under 60,000 distinct CDR3 sequences, approximately 18% found once. Sequencing was performed on a population of CD138-negative cells sorted from bone marrow. The receptors originated from a donor aged 40 or older with multiple myeloma.

Only a few counts were recorded for this clonotype. The V gene is TRBV7-2, the J gene TRBJ2-7; 8 bases map to TRBD2. Germline loops: CDR1 SGHTA, CDR2 FQGNSA. This CDR3 has 15 residues. With V trimmed by 6 bases and J by 4 bases, 11 bases remained unmatched. CDR3 residues: CASSQSGSSRYEQYF. CDR3 sequence (DNA): TGTGCCAGCAGTCAAAGCGGGAGCAGTAGGTACGAGCAGTACTTC.

This clonotype has at least ten counts. The chain combines TRBV20-1 with TRBJ2-5; D is undetermined. The germline CDR1 and CDR2 sequences are DFQATT and SNEGSKA (reference sequence). V dropped 2 bases and J dropped 4 bases, with 14 bases sitting between them. The CDR3 runs to 14 residues. The CDR3 nucleotides read TGCAGTGCTAGATCCGTGGGCGCAATAGAGACCCAGTACTTC. This sequence encodes CSARSVGAIETQYF.

This clonotype was picked up many times. The gene calls are TRBV7-9 and TRBJ2-1; 10 bases fit TRBD2. J gave up 3 bases and V 5 bases, and 4 bases lay outside the gene matches. This CDR3 comprises 15 residues. Looked up from germline, CDR1 is SEHNR and CDR2 is FQNEAQ (reference sequence). CDR3 nucleotide sequence: TGTGCCAGCAGCCGCTCTAGCGGGGGCTACAATGAGCAGTTCTTC. Translation gives CASSRSSGGYNEQFF.

This clonotype was detected ten times or more. J is TRBJ1-1 and V is TRBV29-1, with TRBD1 matching 9 bases. The CDR3 has 15 amino acids. The germline gives CDR1 SQVTM, CDR2 ANQGSEA. V was clipped by 6 bases and J by 3 bases; unmatched bases: 11. The CDR3 DNA reads TGCAGCGTGAGGGATACAGGGGGCAGCGACACTGAAGCTTTCTTT. This codes for CSVRDTGGSDTEAFF.

Ten or more counts support this clonotype. The chain is built from TRBV5-1 and TRBJ2-7; D call uncertain. The germline V gene has CDR1 SGHRS and CDR2 YFSETQ. The CDR3 loop spans 14 amino acids. Trimming shortened V by 5 bases and J by 5 bases, and 17 bases separated the two germline ends. The CDR3 DNA sequence: TGCGCCAGCAGTTCCGTAAGTGGAGCTAACGAGCAGTACTTC. As protein: CASSSVSGANEQYF.

This chain joins TRBV20-1 and TRBJ2-3, with D perhaps matching TRBD1 (6 bases). V lost 3 bases, J lost 3 bases, and 13 bases lay in between. The CDR3 is 14 residues long. Per germline, CDR1 DFQATT and CDR2 SNEGSKA (reference sequence). DNA for the CDR3: TGCAGTGCTAGCGTAAGGGGGAGAACAGATACGCAGTATTTT. Translation: CSASVRGRTDTQYF.

This clonotype came up many times. The CDR3 region has the DNA TGCAGCGCGAATCCCGGGACAGGGGAGACTCGGGGGTTCTTT. Translation: CSANPGTGETRGFF. This chain connects TRBV29-1 to TRBJ1-1, with 10 bases identical to TRBD1. The V and J ends lost 7 bases and 14 bases, in that order; junction bases with no gene match: 19. Germline V CDR1 and CDR2: SQVTM, ANQGSEA. This CDR3 is 14 amino acids long.

This clonotype was recorded many times. J is TRBJ2-7 and V is TRBV6-5; the D gene is possibly TRBD2 (6 bases). Germline V CDR1 and CDR2: MNHEY, SVGAGI. V was pared by 4 bases and J by 4 bases, with 14 bases between. This CDR3 spans 14 amino acids. CDR3 loop: CASSSLEGWYEQYF. DNA of the CDR3: TGTGCCAGCAGTTCCCTGGAGGGCTGGTACGAGCAGTACTTC.